This T cell receptor beta chain was recorded in a study of T cell responses to AZD1222 COVID-19 vaccine. Germline-derived CDR1 and CDR2 are SEHNR and FQNEAQ (reference sequence). CDR3 length equals 14 residues. Trimming removed 0 bases from V and 6 bases from J, with 9 bases in between. Data came from immunoSEQ multiplex PCR; TCRdb stores just in-frame clones and leaves some out. The sample holds 90,000 to 110,000 clones, roughly 89% seen once. This clone was seen just once. Sequenced here: peripheral blood, sampled 28 days after the second AZD1222 dose. The V call is TRBV7-9, the J call TRBJ2-1; D is possibly TRBD2 (6 bases). This receptor was obtained from an adult who received the AZD1222 COVID-19 vaccine. CDR3 sequence reads: CASSLALAINEQFF. DNA for the CDR3: TGTGCCAGCAGCTTAGCACTAGCTATCAATGAGCAGTTCTTC.